The 6 T cell receptor beta chains given below trace back to one sample, sequenced in a study of graft-versus-host responses after intestinal transplantation. The repertoire was sequenced with immunoSEQ multiplex PCR; TCRdb's copy has only in-frame clones and lacks some. This sample has about 63,000 clones, with roughly 89% found just once. Intraepithelial and lamina propria lymphocytes were isolated from graft specimens. The sequenced sample was ileum tissue, obtained around 350 days after transplant. These receptors were collected from a human patient who received an intestinal transplant, so some T cells may come from the graft donor.

The rearrangement uses TRBV6-1 and TRBJ2-5; the D gene is possibly TRBD2 (6 bases). The J call may not be correct, given that the DNA end is closer to TRBJ2-7. Germline loops: CDR1 MNHNS, CDR2 SASEGT. CDR3 length equals 14 residues. The CDR3 nucleotides read TGTGCCAGCAGTGTTGGGGGGTTCACATACGAGCAGTACTTC. Translated, it gives CASSVGGFTYEQYF.

The chain recombines TRBV7-2 with TRBJ2-5; 16 bases map to TRBD2. In germline, CDR1 is SGHTA, CDR2 FQGNSA. The CDR3 is 17 amino acids. Trimming at V came to 0 bases and at J to 5 bases, leaving 3 bases not matched to a gene. The CDR3 bases are TGTGCCAGCAGCTTAGCGGGACTAGCGGGAGGGGGGGAGACCCAGTACTTC. Amino acid sequence: CASSLAGLAGGGETQYF.

This chain uses TRBV5-1 with TRBJ2-7, with 12 bases matching TRBD2. V was pared by 3 bases and J by 4 bases, with 5 bases of the junction left unmatched. There are 15 residues in the CDR3. The germline V gene has CDR1 SGHRS and CDR2 YFSETQ. The CDR3, as DNA: TGCGCCAGCAGCTCTGGACTAGCGGGAATATACGAGCAGTACTTC. This codes for CASSSGLAGIYEQYF.

The V and J genes are TRBV11-2 and TRBJ2-5; D possibly uses TRBD1 or TRBD2 (5 bases each). CDR3 size: 16 residues. The ends were cut back, 5 bases at V and 6 bases at J, with 22 bases in the middle. The germline gives CDR1 SGHAT, CDR2 FQNNGV. In DNA, the CDR3 is TGTGCCAGCAGCCCCCTGACAGTCTTGGGGGTAAAGACCCAGTACTTC. Its protein product is CASSPLTVLGVKTQYF.

This clone was recorded once. The chain couples TRBV28 to TRBJ2-1, with D possibly TRBD1 on 5 matching bases. Germline V CDR1 and CDR2: MDHEN, SYDVKM. V was shortened by 1 base and J by 5 bases, with 12 bases between the two germline ends. The CDR3 consists of 15 residues. The CDR3 reads CASSLSLPGHNEQFF. As DNA, the CDR3 is TGTGCCAGCAGTTTATCCCTTCCAGGGCACAATGAGCAGTTCTTC.

V and J are TRBV11-2 and TRBJ2-5; D unclear. The V gene lost 0 bases and the J gene lost 2 bases, with 10 bases spanning the gap. The germline gives CDR1 SGHAT, CDR2 FQNNGV. This CDR3 contains 15 residues. The DNA for the CDR3 is TGTGCCAGCAGCTTAGAGGTGTGGCAGCAAGAGACCCAGTACTTC. Its translation: CASSLEVWQQETQYF. The whole variable domain, remainder taken from reference TRBV11-2 and TRBJ2-5, is EAGVAQSPRYKIIEKRQSVAFWCNPISGHATLYWYQQILGQGPKLLIQFQNNGVVDDSQLPKDRFSAERLKGVDSTLKIQPAKLEDSAVYLCASSLEVWQQETQYFGPGTRLLVL.